The 13 T cell receptor beta chains presented below share a single source sample, sequenced in a study of blood T cell repertoires in COVID-19. TCRdb keeps only in-frame clones here, not all; method: immunoSEQ multiplex PCR. The sample consists of about 210,000 clones, 75% to 85% of them appearing once. The material sequenced was peripheral blood. These receptors all stem from a woman aged 70-85 years with COVID-19, enrolled during active disease.

The J gene is TRBJ1-2, the V gene TRBV6-2 or TRBV6-3; the D is unclear. The germline V gene encodes CDR1 MNHEY and CDR2 SVGEGT. V lost 6 bases and J lost 2, with 13 bases in between. This CDR3 is built from 14 residues. CDR3 DNA sequence: TGTGCCAGCAGCATCAAGCGAAGCAACTATGGCTACACCTTC. This codes for CASSIKRSNYGYTF.

The chain links TRBV7-6 to TRBJ2-7; 8 nucleotides match TRBD1. Losses at the gene ends were 5 bases for V and 2 bases for J; bases not matched to a gene: 11. Germline V lookup: CDR1 SGHVS, CDR2 FNYEAQ. The CDR3 loop spans 16 amino acids. The CDR3 protein is CASSANDIQGAYEQYF. The CDR3 nucleotides are TGTGCCAGCAGCGCGAATGATATACAGGGGGCCTACGAGCAGTACTTC.

V and J are TRBV7-2 and TRBJ2-1, with 8 bases identical to TRBD2. CDR1 and CDR2 (germline): SGHTA, FQGNSA. This CDR3 spans 14 amino acids. With 2 bases clipped from V and 8 bases from J, the junction kept 5 bases outside the gene matches. The CDR3 DNA follows: TGTGCCAGCAGCTTACGGGGACTAGGGTATGAGCAGTTCTTC. Translating gives CASSLRGLGYEQFF. Together with reference TRBV7-2 and TRBJ2-1, the CDR3 gives the full variable domain: GAGVSQSPSNKVTEKGKDVELRCDPISGHTALYWYRQSLGQGLEFLIYFQGNSAPDKSGLPSDRFSAERTGGSVSTLTIQRTQQEDSAVYLCASSLRGLGYEQFFGPGTRLTVL.

This chain joins TRBV19 and TRBJ1-1; 7 positions match TRBD1. J lost 3 bases, V lost 5 bases, and 6 bases had no gene match. Germline values: CDR1 LNHDA, CDR2 SQIVND (reference sequence). The length of the CDR3 is 14 residues. The CDR3 loop reads CASSDNRGYTEAFF. The DNA of the CDR3 is TGTGCCAGTAGTGACAACAGGGGATACACTGAAGCTTTCTTT.

This clone has only a few counts. The chain recombines TRBV6-5 with TRBJ1-3; D uncertain. Germline-derived CDR1 and CDR2 are MNHEY and SVGAGI. The CDR3 is made up of 11 amino acids. The V and J ends lost 6 bases and 4 bases respectively, with 4 bases between them. The CDR3 protein is CASRSGNTIYF. CDR3 DNA sequence: TGTGCCAGCAGATCGGGAAACACCATATATTTT.

The V gene is TRBV7-3, the J gene TRBJ1-6, with D possibly being TRBD1 (5 bases). The CDR3 covers 14 residues. Germline V gene sequence: CDR1 SGHTA, CDR2 FQGTGA. The germline V and J ends were trimmed by 2 bases and 10 bases, with 12 bases remaining between them. The CDR3: CASSLGGSESPLHF. The DNA for the CDR3 is TGTGCCAGCAGCTTAGGGGGGTCGGAGTCACCCCTCCACTTT.

This chain uses TRBV16 with TRBJ2-3; 12 bases line up with TRBD1. The trim removed 4 bases at V and 6 bases at J, leaving 2 bases unmatched. This CDR3 comprises 14 residues. Germline V lookup: CDR1 KGHSY, CDR2 FQNENV. The CDR3 here is CASSRDRGLDTQYF. The CDR3 DNA reads as TGTGCCAGCAGCCGGGACAGGGGGCTGGATACGCAGTATTTT.

The chain combines TRBV11-2 with TRBJ1-2; D gene ambiguous. Germline V lookup: CDR1 SGHAT, CDR2 FQNNGV. This CDR3 region has 15 residues. The V gene lost 5 bases and the J gene lost 2 bases, with 15 bases spanning the gap. CDR3 sequence reads: CASSPIEGRNYGYTF. The CDR3 nucleotides are TGTGCCAGCAGCCCCATTGAAGGGAGGAACTATGGCTACACCTTC.

The gene calls are TRBV7-2 and TRBJ2-7; D is perhaps TRBD2 (6 bases). The CDR3 has 15 amino acids. Germline values: CDR1 SGHTA, CDR2 FQGNSA. V was shortened by 1 base and J by 0 bases, with 10 bases between the two germline ends. CDR3 nucleotide sequence: TGTGCCAGCAGCTTAGACGGGGGAAACTCCTACGAGCAGTACTTC. Translated: CASSLDGGNSYEQYF. Variable domain in full (rest from reference TRBV7-2 and TRBJ2-7): GAGVSQSPSNKVTEKGKDVELRCDPISGHTALYWYRQSLGQGLEFLIYFQGNSAPDKSGLPSDRFSAERTGGSVSTLTIQRTQQEDSAVYLCASSLDGGNSYEQYFGPGTRLTVT.

This chain uses TRBV7-2 with TRBJ1-2; 7 bases are a match to TRBD1. The CDR3 extends over 15 amino acids. The germline V gene has CDR1 SGHTA and CDR2 FQGNSA. V lost 2 bases to trimming and J lost 4 bases; unmatched junction nucleotides: 7. The CDR3 loop is CASSLTGTEVYGYTF. The CDR3 nucleotides are TGTGCCAGCAGCTTAACGGGGACAGAAGTCTATGGCTACACCTTC.

The CDR3 DNA reads TGTGCCAGCAGTACAGGGTTCAATCAGCCCCAGCATTTT. Translated, it gives CASSTGFNQPQHF. The V and J genes are TRBV27 and TRBJ1-5; the D gene is possibly TRBD1 (6 bases). The CDR3 is 13 amino acids. The V end was cut by 5 bases, the J end by 3 bases, with 8 bases between. Germline assignment: CDR1 MNHEY and CDR2 SMNVEV (reference sequence).

The V call is TRBV6-2 or TRBV6-3, the J call TRBJ1-1; 8 bases align to TRBD1. The V gene end was trimmed by 4 bases and the J gene end by 1 base; junction bases not matched to a gene: 2. The CDR3 is 14 residues long. Germline CDR1 is MNHEY and CDR2 is SVGEGT. CDR3 DNA sequence: TGTGCCAGCAGTTTCGGGACAGGGAACACTGAAGCTTTCTTT. Protein product: CASSFGTGNTEAFF.

This clone was picked up a small number of times. The chain combines TRBV19 with TRBJ2-5; the match to TRBD1 covers 9 bases. Per the germline V gene, CDR1 is LNHDA and CDR2 is SQIVND (reference sequence). V gave up 6 bases and J gave up 5 bases; unmatched junction bases: 22. The CDR3 runs 19 residues. DNA for the CDR3: TGTGCCAGTAGCTACTTGCCCGGGACAGGGACTACGAAGAGGGAGACCCAGTACTTC. As protein: CASSYLPGTGTTKRETQYF.